This passage covers 10 T cell receptor beta chains from one sample sequenced in a study of CD8+CD57+ T cells in acquired aplastic anemia (dated by TCRdb to the late 2010s). These reads were obtained on an Illumina HiSeq 2000. Profiling of TCR beta VDJ combinations and CDR3 sequences used genomic DNA as the template. Using fastp trimming at Q25 and MiXCR clonotype assembly, TCRdb reanalyzed the public sequencing data and kept in-frame beta chains. Entries are consolidated by CDR3 protein sequence, retaining the most common genes and DNA. The sample records more than 150,000 distinct CDR3 sequences, 40% to 50% of which are singletons. Approximately 2.9% of the sample goes to the ten largest clones. What was sequenced was sorted CD4+, CD8+, or CD8+CD57+ T cells (not recorded which) from PBMCs. These receptors came from a human donor in good health.

V and J are TRBV20-1 and TRBJ2-7; 9 positions agree with TRBD1. Germline loops: CDR1 DFQATT, CDR2 SNEGSKA (reference sequence). V dropped 5 bases and J dropped 2; count of bases not matched to a gene: 7. The CDR3 consists of 14 residues. CDR3 DNA: TGCAGTGCTCGCCAGGGACAGGGCACCTACGAGCAGTACTTC. It translates to CSARQGQGTYEQYF.

This clonotype was recorded many times. The chain uses TRBV20-1 and TRBJ1-4; maybe TRBD1 (5 bases). Trimming stripped 3 bases from V and 7 bases from J, with 18 bases between. The CDR3 extends over 15 amino acids. CDR1 DFQATT and CDR2 SNEGSKA come from the germline V gene (reference sequence). The CDR3 sequence: CSARPRARESEKLFF. For the CDR3, the DNA is TGCAGTGCTAGGCCCCGCGCCAGGGAAAGTGAAAAACTGTTTTTT.

This clonotype was recorded at least ten times. The chain joins TRBV11-1 to TRBJ2-1; 13 bases line up with TRBD2. CDR3 size: 16 residues. The trim removed 1 base at V and 12 bases at J, leaving 9 bases unmatched. Germline V CDR1 and CDR2: SGHAT, FQDESV (reference sequence). CDR3 nucleotide sequence: TGTGCCAGCAGCTTAGGGGGACTAGCGGGATCCGGGGGGCAGTTCTTC. Translating it yields CASSLGGLAGSGGQFF.

This sequence joins TRBV11-3 and TRBJ1-1; the match to TRBD1 covers 8 bases. J lost 5 bases, V lost 2 bases, and 4 bases had no gene match. Per the germline V gene, CDR1 is SGHNT and CDR2 is YENEEA. The CDR3 is 14 residues long. This chain's CDR3 is CASSLKTGETEAFF. Here the CDR3 DNA reads TGTGCCAGCAGCTTAAAGACAGGGGAAACTGAAGCTTTCTTT.

This sequence joins TRBV20-1 and TRBJ1-2; no clear D gene. V was pared by 0 bases and J by 7 bases, with 6 bases between. Germline assignment: CDR1 DFQATT and CDR2 SNEGSKA (reference sequence). The CDR3 spans 11 residues. In DNA form, the CDR3 reads TGCAGTGCTAGAGATACGGTTGGCTACACCTTC. It is translated as CSARDTVGYTF.

This clonotype has just a few counts. Just one base apart from a much larger clone, this may be a read error. The chain joins TRBV20-1 to TRBJ2-1; 10 bases match TRBD2. The germline V gene encodes CDR1 DFQATT and CDR2 SNEGSKA (reference sequence). The CDR3 is 14 amino acids. The CDR3 loop is CSAPRTSGYNEQLF. The CDR3, as DNA: TGCAGTGCCCCGAGGACTAGCGGTTACAATGAGCAGCTCTTC.

Only a few counts were recorded for this clonotype. The chain carries TRBV15 and TRBJ1-6; D gene uncertain. V was pared by 1 base and J by 6 bases, with 10 bases between. CDR3 length: 15 residues. CDR1 is LNHNV, CDR2 YYDKDF, per germline (reference sequence). The CDR3 protein is CATSRGIESNSPLHF. The CDR3, as DNA: TGTGCCACCAGCAGAGGGATAGAAAGTAATTCACCCCTCCACTTT. Filled out from reference TRBV15 and TRBJ1-6, the complete variable domain reads DAMVIQNPRYQVTQFGKPVTLSCSQTLNHNVMYWYQQKSSQAPKLLFHYYDKDFNNEADTPDNFQSRRPNTSFCFLDIRSPGLGDTAMYLCATSRGIESNSPLHFGNGTRLTVT.

This clonotype was detected ten times or more. The chain couples TRBV6-2 or TRBV6-3 to TRBJ1-6; 9 bases are shared with TRBD1. The CDR3 length is 19 residues. V trimming: 0 bases; J trimming: 5 bases; junction bases outside the gene matches: 11. Germline V CDR1 and CDR2: MNHEY, SVGEGT. In DNA form, the CDR3 reads TGTGCCAGCAGTTACTCCAGGGACAGGGTGTTGAGGGATAATTCACCCCTCCACTTT. Translated, it gives CASSYSRDRVLRDNSPLHF.

A note on this clonotype: A much more abundant neighbour one base away suggests this may be a read error. CDR3: CASGDRGTAKTGELFF. The CDR3 DNA is TGTGCCAGCGGGGACCGCGGGACAGCCAAGACCGGGGAGCTGTTTTTT. The V call is TRBV10-3, the J call TRBJ2-2; TRBD1 is a possible D gene (7 bases). The germline V gene has CDR1 ENHRY and CDR2 SYGVKD. V was trimmed by 10 bases and J by 5 bases, leaving 23 bases between them. The CDR3 sequence is 16 residues long.

This clonotype was counted many times. The chain carries TRBV12-3 or TRBV12-4 and TRBJ1-1, with a tentative D call TRBD1 (6 bases). V gave up 6 bases and J gave up 5 bases, with 10 bases separating them. CDR3 length: 12 residues. CDR3 in DNA: TGTGCCAGCAGCCGGACAGTAACTGAAGCTTTCTTT. Protein sequence: CASSRTVTEAFF.